Below, 19 T cell receptor beta chains from the same sample are listed, as sequenced in a study of blood T cell repertoires in COVID-19. Libraries were prepared by immunoSEQ multiplex PCR; TCRdb keeps only in-frame clonotypes and omits some of them. This sample has 150,000 to 170,000 clones, with approximately 86% found just once. Sequencing used peripheral blood. Source of these receptors: a man aged 60 to 69 with COVID-19, enrolled during active disease.

This clone was seen a few times. The gene calls are TRBV10-3 and TRBJ2-7; 7 nucleotides align to TRBD2. With 0 bases clipped from V and 0 bases from J, the junction kept 5 bases outside the gene matches. The CDR3 totals 16 residues. The germline V gene has CDR1 ENHRY and CDR2 SYGVKD. CDR3 loop: CAISESGLVASYEQYF. CDR3 in DNA: TGTGCCATCAGTGAGTCCGGACTAGTAGCCTCCTACGAGCAGTACTTC.

CDR3 region: CATTRSGAIRYGYTF. CDR3 DNA sequence: TGTGCCACCACGAGGAGCGGGGCTATCCGGTATGGCTACACCTTC. This chain links TRBV28 with TRBJ1-2; D may be TRBD1 (5 bases). The length of the CDR3 is 15 residues. Germline CDR1 and CDR2: MDHEN and SYDVKM. Trimming shortened V by 10 bases and J by 5 bases, and 23 bases separated the two germline ends.

The chain joins TRBV9 to TRBJ1-2; 8 bases are a match to TRBD1. Germline V gives CDR1 SGDLS, CDR2 YYNGEE. This CDR3 is built from 16 residues. V lost 0 bases, J lost 8 bases, and 12 bases stayed unmatched. The CDR3 DNA is TGTGCCAGCAGCGTAGAAGCAGGGGGCTCCTTTGGAGGCTACACCTTC. Its protein is CASSVEAGGSFGGYTF. The whole variable domain, remainder taken from reference TRBV9 and TRBJ1-2, is DSGVTQTPKHLITATGQRVTLRCSPRSGDLSVYWYQQSLDQGLQFLIQYYNGEERAKGNILERFSAQQFPDLHSELNLSSLELGDSALYFCASSVEAGGSFGGYTFGSGTRLTVV.

The chain combines TRBV6-5 with TRBJ2-7; D is ambiguous. Trimming removed 10 bases from V and 4 bases from J, with 14 bases in between. This CDR3 is built from 12 residues. Germline V CDR1 and CDR2: MNHEY, SVGAGI. CDR3 nucleotide sequence: TGTGCCAAAAAAGTAGCCTCGTACGAGCAGTACTTC. The encoded protein is CAKKVASYEQYF.

The chain uses TRBV2 and TRBJ2-1, with 8 positions matching TRBD2. V trimming: 5 bases; J trimming: 9 bases; junction bases outside the gene matches: 9. This CDR3 has 14 residues. Per the germline V gene, CDR1 is SNHLY and CDR2 is FYNNEI. The CDR3 DNA reads TGTGCCAGCAGTTGGAATAGCGGGGCGGGTGAGCAGTTCTTC. Translation: CASSWNSGAGEQFF.

This clone has a single count. The chain couples TRBV5-4 to TRBJ1-2, with 7 bases that match TRBD1. V was clipped by 4 bases and J by 3 bases; unmatched bases: 3. Germline V lookup: CDR1 SGHNT, CDR2 YYREEE (reference sequence). The CDR3 is made up of 13 amino acids. CDR3 sequence (DNA): TGTGCCAGCAGCCCCGACAGGGACTATGGCTACACCTTC. As protein: CASSPDRDYGYTF.

The chain employs TRBV19 and TRBJ2-5; 13 bases agree with TRBD2. The CDR3 is 15 residues long. V lost 6 bases and J lost 2; bases outside the gene matches: 3. The germline V gene encodes CDR1 LNHDA and CDR2 SQIVND (reference sequence). CDR3 loop: CASRGTSGAQETQYF. DNA of the CDR3: TGTGCCAGTAGGGGGACTAGCGGGGCACAAGAGACCCAGTACTTC.

This clone was counted once. An end of the junction differs from the germline gene, which may be a read error. The rearrangement uses TRBV25-1 and TRBJ2-6, with 7 bases fitting TRBD1. The CDR3 length is 18 residues. The V gene's germline CDR1 is MGHDK and CDR2 SYGVNS. CDR3 coding DNA: TGCACACGGGACAGAGGCCCATTGGCCTACTCTGGGGCCAACGTCCTGACTTTC. Its protein product is CTRDRGPLAYSGANVLTF.

The chain recombines TRBV9 with TRBJ2-1, with 9 bases aligning to TRBD2. The CDR3 spans 16 residues. V lost 4 bases and J lost 0; bases outside the gene matches: 5. Germline V gene data show CDR1 as SGDLS and CDR2 as YYNGEE. The CDR3 nucleotides are TGTGCCAGCAGCCGTAGCGGGAGTGGCTCCTACAATGAGCAGTTCTTC. Amino acid sequence: CASSRSGSGSYNEQFF.

This rearrangement joins TRBV7-2 to TRBJ1-1, with 9 bases aligning to TRBD1. V lost 5 bases to trimming and J lost 1 base; unmatched junction nucleotides: 11. This CDR3 spans 17 amino acids. Germline CDR1 SGHTA, CDR2 FQGNSA. CDR3 protein: CASSRTGVGPSNTEAFF. CDR3 DNA: TGTGCCAGCAGCAGGACAGGGGTCGGACCCTCGAACACTGAAGCTTTCTTT. Full variable domain (missing parts from reference TRBV7-2 and TRBJ1-1): GAGVSQSPSNKVTEKGKDVELRCDPISGHTALYWYRQSLGQGLEFLIYFQGNSAPDKSGLPSDRFSAERTGGSVSTLTIQRTQQEDSAVYLCASSRTGVGPSNTEAFFGQGTRLTVV.

The chain employs TRBV19 and TRBJ1-1; the D gene is possibly TRBD1 (5 bases). Germline CDR1 is LNHDA and CDR2 is SQIVND (reference sequence). This CDR3 is built from 12 residues. V lost 9 bases and J 4 bases, leaving 12 bases between the germline ends. Here the CDR3 DNA reads TGTGCCAGCCACCAAGGGGCCACTGAAGCTTTCTTT. This encodes CASHQGATEAFF.

The V and J genes are TRBV27 and TRBJ2-3; perhaps TRBD1 as D (6 bases). V lost 2 bases and J lost 0, with 9 bases in between. From germline, CDR1 is MNHEY and CDR2 SMNVEV (reference sequence). The CDR3 extends over 15 amino acids. CDR3 protein: CASSLGTPSTDTQYF. The CDR3 DNA sequence: TGTGCCAGCAGTTTAGGGACACCTAGCACAGATACGCAGTATTTT.

V is TRBV18 and J is TRBJ2-7; TRBD1 matches at 9 bases. J gave up 3 bases and V 0 bases, and 0 bases lay outside the gene matches. The CDR3 has 14 amino acids. CDR1 is KGHSH, CDR2 LQKENI, per germline. CDR3 nucleotides: TGTGCCAGCTCACCACCGACAGGGGGCTACGAGCAGTACTTC. Encoded protein: CASSPPTGGYEQYF.

The chain employs TRBV19 and TRBJ1-5; D possibly corresponds to TRBD1 (6 bases). Germline V gene sequence: CDR1 LNHDA, CDR2 SQIVND (reference sequence). The CDR3 covers 16 residues. V lost 3 bases and J lost 7, with 19 bases in between. The CDR3 protein is CASSISGQKTGQPQHF. In DNA, the CDR3 is TGTGCCAGTAGTATTTCGGGACAAAAAACAGGGCAGCCCCAGCATTTT.

The chain links TRBV7-9 to TRBJ1-4, with TRBD1 identical over 8 bases. This CDR3 is 14 amino acids long. Germline V gene data show CDR1 as SEHNR and CDR2 as FQNEAQ (reference sequence). The V and J ends lost 5 bases and 9 bases, in that order; junction bases with no gene match: 8. The CDR3 DNA follows: TGTGCCAGCAGCACCGGGACAGGATATCAAAAACTGTTTTTT. Translated: CASSTGTGYQKLFF.

This clone was observed once. This chain connects TRBV6-5 to TRBJ1-4; 7 positions agree with TRBD1. The CDR3 extends over 15 amino acids. J was trimmed by 4 bases and V by 6 bases; bases with no gene match: 8. Germline loops: CDR1 MNHEY, CDR2 SVGAGI. CDR3 nucleotides: TGTGCCAGCAGCCGGACCGGGACAGTTAATGAAAAACTGTTTTTT. Translated: CASSRTGTVNEKLFF.

This chain links TRBV5-1 with TRBJ1-5; 10 bases match TRBD1. This CDR3 region has 20 residues. The germline gives CDR1 SGHRS, CDR2 YFSETQ. V gave up 1 base and J gave up 6 bases; unmatched junction bases: 19. The chain's CDR3 is CASSLLCRLAGTGEAQPQHF. CDR3 sequence (DNA): TGCGCCAGCAGCTTGTTGTGTAGATTAGCCGGGACAGGGGAAGCTCAGCCCCAGCATTTT.

The chain uses TRBV5-6 and TRBJ2-1, with 9 bases aligning to TRBD2. J gave up 1 base and V 1 base, and 12 bases lay outside the gene matches. Per germline, CDR1 SGHDT and CDR2 YYEEEE. This CDR3 has 19 residues. As DNA, the CDR3 is TGTGCCAGCAGCTTGTTTCTTTGGGGTAGCGGGGGTTCCTACAATGAGCAGTTCTTC. Translated, it gives CASSLFLWGSGGSYNEQFF.

The chain employs TRBV19 and TRBJ1-1; TRBD1 is a possible D gene (6 bases). Trimming took off 3 bases at V and 3 bases at J, with 11 bases between the two ends. CDR3 size: 14 residues. Germline V gene lookup returns CDR1 LNHDA and CDR2 SQIVND (reference sequence). The chain's CDR3 is CASSILRGYTEAFF. CDR3 sequence (DNA): TGTGCCAGTAGTATCCTCAGGGGCTACACTGAAGCTTTCTTT.